This T cell receptor (beta chain) was observed in a study of T cells in Graves' hyperthyroidism and ophthalmopathy. Germline V gene data show CDR1 as WNHNN and CDR2 as SYGVQD (reference sequence). CDR3 length: 12 amino acids. Trimming left V 2 bases short and J 6 bases short, with 5 bases between. In its sample, this clonotype was seen a few times. Its antigen is undetermined. Exclusions: uncontrolled infection, other autoimmune disease, pregnancy, lactation. Out of about 10 ml of fresh peripheral blood came the PBMCs. RNA transcripts gave rise to amplified TCR beta CDR3 regions. A first-round RT-PCR of the TCR CDR3 used the HTBI primer set. TCRdb reprocessed the multiplex PCR reads with MiXCR, giving one entry per CDR3 protein. This table has around 290,000 distinct CDR3 sequences, roughly 13% appearing once. Whole-study findings and limits: Within blood appeared most thyroid clonotypes that had expanded above 0.001.

The receptor's source is a woman aged 40 to 50 with Graves' hyperthyroidism. Sequencing used blood. This chain connects TRBV10-1 to TRBJ2-1; unclear D gene. CDR3 in DNA: TGCGCCAGCAGTGAGGTCTTCAATGAGCAGTTCTTC. This encodes CASSEVFNEQFF.